The 22 T cell receptor beta chains in this list originate from one sample, sequenced in a study of T cell responses to AZD1222 COVID-19 vaccine. Sequencing was performed with immunoSEQ multiplex PCR; in TCRdb, only in-frame clones are kept and a portion is missing. The sample has under 200,000 clones; about 92% are singletons. The material sequenced was peripheral blood, taken on day 0 of AZD1222 vaccination. The receptors were sampled from an adult in good health.

This chain connects TRBV15 to TRBJ1-2; TRBD1 agrees at 7 bases. The CDR3 sequence is 16 residues long. Looked up from germline, CDR1 is LNHNV and CDR2 is YYDKDF (reference sequence). V gave up 0 bases and J gave up 4 bases; unmatched junction bases: 8. For the CDR3, the DNA is TGTGCCACCAGCAGAGATGTCAGCAGGGGGGCCTATGGCTACACCTTC. It codes for CATSRDVSRGAYGYTF.

The chain is built from TRBV12-3 or TRBV12-4 and TRBJ1-5; 8 nucleotides match TRBD1. Trimming at V came to 6 bases and at J to 9 bases, leaving 7 bases not matched to a gene. The CDR3 length is 13 residues. Written as DNA, the CDR3 is TGTGCCAGCAGACCTACAGGACAGGGGCCCCAGCATTTT. It is translated as CASRPTGQGPQHF.

V and J are TRBV11-2 and TRBJ2-7, with D hard to call. V dropped 1 base and J dropped 1 base, with 8 bases sitting between them. CDR1 and CDR2 from the germline V gene are SGHAT and FQNNGV. The length of the CDR3 is 14 residues. CDR3 nucleotides: TGTGCCAGCAGCTTAGTAGAGGTATCCTACGAGCAGTACTTC. This gives the protein CASSLVEVSYEQYF.

The V call is TRBV2, the J call TRBJ1-1; D unresolved. V lost 4 bases and J lost 1, with 10 bases in between. CDR1 and CDR2 (germline): SNHLY, FYNNEI. The CDR3 spans 14 residues. The CDR3 protein is CASSGWAANTEAFF. DNA for the CDR3: TGTGCCAGCAGTGGGTGGGCAGCGAACACTGAAGCTTTCTTT.

The chain recombines TRBV5-4 with TRBJ2-7, with D uncertain. The CDR3 covers 13 residues. V dropped 1 base and J dropped 5 bases, with 10 bases sitting between them. CDR1 and CDR2 from the germline V gene are SGHNT and YYREEE (reference sequence). CDR3 in DNA: TGTGCCAGCAGCTTGTCGGGCACTCACGAGCAGTACTTC. Translated: CASSLSGTHEQYF.

The chain uses TRBV7-8 and TRBJ1-5, with D maybe TRBD1 (6 bases). The CDR3 has 17 amino acids. CDR1 is SGHVS and CDR2 is FQNEAQ in the germline V gene. With 0 bases removed from V and 2 bases from J, the gap between germline ends came to 14 bases. The CDR3 is CASSLAPQGIGNQPQHF. In DNA form, the CDR3 reads TGTGCCAGCAGCTTAGCTCCGCAGGGGATAGGCAATCAGCCCCAGCATTTT.

A word on this clone: The junction differs from germline at one of its ends, possibly a read error. V and J are TRBV5-8 and TRBJ1-1; D is uncertain. The CDR3 length is 12 residues. The germline V gene has CDR1 SGHTS and CDR2 YDEGEE. The chain's CDR3 is CASSYRAEKSNF. Written as DNA, the CDR3 is TGTGCCAGCAGTTATAGAGCCGAAAAATCAAACTTT.

The V and J genes are TRBV5-1 and TRBJ2-5; 10 bases align to TRBD2. Germline V gene lookup returns CDR1 SGHRS and CDR2 YFSETQ. The CDR3 extends over 15 amino acids. J was trimmed by 5 bases and V by 3 bases; bases with no gene match: 7. The CDR3 sequence is CASSSSGRGPETQYF. CDR3 DNA sequence: TGCGCCAGCAGCTCGAGCGGGAGGGGCCCTGAGACCCAGTACTTC.

This chain links TRBV19 with TRBJ1-2; no clear D gene. V dropped 0 bases and J dropped 0 bases, with 5 bases sitting between them. This CDR3 spans 14 amino acids. The germline V gene has CDR1 LNHDA and CDR2 SQIVND (reference sequence). The CDR3 nucleotides are TGTGCCAGTAGTATAGACGGAGCTAACTATGGCTACACCTTC. Residues: CASSIDGANYGYTF.

The CDR3 coding sequence is TGTGCCAGCAGCTTTAGGGGGCACACTGAAGCTTTCTTT. Encoded protein: CASSFRGHTEAFF. The V call is TRBV7-9, the J call TRBJ1-1; 7 nucleotides align to TRBD1. In germline, CDR1 is SEHNR, CDR2 FQNEAQ (reference sequence). The CDR3 has 13 residues. Germline trimming cut 3 bases from V and 3 bases from J; bases unmatched to any gene: 1.

This chain connects TRBV21-1 to TRBJ2-7; TRBD1 reflects the table's D call only, with no check against the DNA. TRBV21-1 is deemed a pseudogene. The CDR3 has 17 amino acids. This CDR3 reads CASSRTERQGRAYEQYF. CDR3 DNA sequence: TGTGCCAGCAGCAGGACCGAGAGACAGGGGAGGGCCTACGAGCAGTACTTC.

The chain recombines TRBV27 with TRBJ1-2; 7 bases are shared with TRBD1. The CDR3 totals 14 residues. CDR1 and CDR2 (germline): MNHEY, SMNVEV (reference sequence). V shed 3 bases, J shed 7 bases, and the junction held 8 bases outside the gene matches. The CDR3 reads CASSFTTGLGGYTF. In DNA, the CDR3 is TGTGCCAGCAGTTTTACGACAGGGTTGGGTGGCTACACCTTC.

The chain combines TRBV6-5 with TRBJ1-3; D is uncertain. CDR1 is MNHEY, CDR2 SVGAGI, per germline. Trimming took 0 bases from V and 0 from J, leaving 9 bases between them. This CDR3 has 16 residues. DNA for the CDR3: TGTGCCAGCAGTTACTCGAAAACGTACTCTGGAAACACCATATATTTT. It specifies CASSYSKTYSGNTIYF.

The chain uses TRBV11-3 and TRBJ1-1; unclear D gene. Germline V gene lookup returns CDR1 SGHNT and CDR2 YENEEA. This CDR3 comprises 15 residues. V lost 0 bases and J lost 1, with 9 bases in between. CDR3 sequence: CASSLDGYRNTEAFF. The CDR3 DNA follows: TGTGCCAGCAGCTTAGATGGGTACAGGAACACTGAAGCTTTCTTT.

The CDR3 DNA reads TGTGCCAGCAGCTTTACAGGGGATAGCAATCAGCCCCAGCATTTT. Translating it yields CASSFTGDSNQPQHF. This sequence joins TRBV6-5 and TRBJ1-5, with TRBD1 matching 7 bases. CDR3 length: 15 amino acids. CDR1 and CDR2 from the germline V gene are MNHEY and SVGAGI. With V trimmed by 6 bases and J by 0 bases, 5 bases remained unmatched.

The J gene is TRBJ1-4, the V gene TRBV7-9, with D maybe TRBD1 (6 bases). Looked up from germline, CDR1 is SEHNR and CDR2 is FQNEAQ (reference sequence). The CDR3 loop spans 14 amino acids. The V gene lost 3 bases and the J gene lost 5 bases, with 10 bases spanning the gap. The CDR3 loop is CASSFDRTNEKLFF. DNA for the CDR3: TGTGCCAGCAGCTTTGACAGGACGAATGAAAAACTGTTTTTT.

The chain couples TRBV11-3 to TRBJ2-1; D perhaps matches TRBD2 (5 bases). This CDR3 is built from 15 residues. The germline V gene has CDR1 SGHNT and CDR2 YENEEA. Trimming removed 2 bases from V and 1 base from J, with 9 bases in between. The CDR3 DNA reads TGTGCCAGCAGCTTACGAACGGGATCCTACAATGAGCAGTTCTTC. Amino acid sequence: CASSLRTGSYNEQFF.

V and J are TRBV3-1 (or the pseudogene TRBV3-2) and TRBJ2-3; D gene ambiguous. V shed 1 base and J shed 4 bases, with 12 bases lying between them. This CDR3 comprises 15 residues. Germline V lookup: CDR1 LGHDT, CDR2 YNNKEL (reference sequence). CDR3 residues: CASSQGDRSADTQYF. The CDR3 nucleotides read TGTGCCAGCAGCCAAGGGGATCGATCGGCAGATACGCAGTATTTT.

The genes are TRBV27 and TRBJ1-1; D gene uncertain. This CDR3 has 12 amino acids. Trimming pared 3 bases from V and 14 bases from J, leaving 16 bases between. The germline CDR1 and CDR2 sequences are MNHEY and SMNVEV (reference sequence). The CDR3 DNA reads as TGTGCCAGCAGTTTCAGAGGGTTCGCGGTCTTCTTT. Translation: CASSFRGFAVFF.

The chain joins TRBV29-1 to TRBJ1-4; 7 bases are shared with TRBD1. J lost 3 bases, V lost 4 bases, and 2 bases had no gene match. The CDR3 has 13 amino acids. The germline V gene encodes CDR1 SQVTM and CDR2 ANQGSEA. The CDR3 loop reads CSVGRGSNEKLFF. In nucleotides, the CDR3 is TGCAGCGTTGGCAGGGGGTCTAATGAAAAACTGTTTTTT. Drawing the rest from reference TRBV29-1 and TRBJ1-4, the complete variable domain is SAVISQKPSRDICQRGTSLTIQCQVDSQVTMMFWYRQQPGQSLTLIATANQGSEATYESGFVIDKFPISRPNLTFSTLTVSNMSPEDSSIYLCSVGRGSNEKLFFGSGTQLSVL.

V and J are TRBV4-1 and TRBJ1-6; tentatively, D is TRBD1 (5 bases). This CDR3 contains 18 residues. V lost 3 bases and J 7 bases, leaving 22 bases between the germline ends. Germline V gene sequence: CDR1 MGHRA, CDR2 YSYEKL. CDR3 nucleotide sequence: TGCGCCAGCAGCCACCCCAGCGAACGTGGGGGTTTCAATTCACCCCTCCACTTT. Protein product: CASSHPSERGGFNSPLHF.

There are a few counts of this clone. The chain links TRBV11-2 to TRBJ2-7, with a possible D match to TRBD1 (5 bases). The CDR3 is made up of 15 amino acids. V lost 5 bases, J lost 5 bases, and 19 bases lay in between. Germline V gives CDR1 SGHAT, CDR2 FQNNGV. The CDR3 nucleotides are TGTGCCAGCAGCCCCCGCCCAGGCAGGGTCGACGAGCAGTACTTC. Protein: CASSPRPGRVDEQYF.